The text below deals with one TCR beta chain. Different DNA sequences within this sample yield the same CDR3. TCRdb keeps only in-frame clones here, not all; method: immunoSEQ multiplex PCR. Of about 2.4 million clones detected, under 95% appear once; the ten largest clones hold around 0.4%. The data belong to a study of shared clonotypes between healthy human individuals. CDR1 is MNHEY, CDR2 SVGAGI, per germline. CDR3 length: 15 residues. V was pared by 5 bases and J by 4 bases, with 4 bases of the junction left unmatched. The clonotype comes from a man aged 18-30 years in good health. Some clones in this sample may be carry-over from other donors' samples. The chain uses TRBV6-5 and TRBJ2-1; 11 bases align to TRBD2. The sample was naive CD4+ T cells from PBMCs. Subset described: CD45RA+ positively selected. CDR3 protein: CASSRLAGTYNEQFF. The DNA of the CDR3 is TGTGCCAGCAGTCGACTAGCGGGGACGTACAATGAGCAGTTCTTC.